These 30 T cell receptor beta chains came from one sample sequenced in a study of T-cell memory formation after mild COVID-19. MiXCR was run by TCRdb on the 5' RACE reads, yielding one entry per CDR3 protein. In the table there are approximately 490,000 distinct CDR3 sequences, about a fifth of which are singletons. The sample was PBMCs or a T cell subset sorted from them (not recorded which). Receptors originate from an adult woman who had mild COVID-19 (a few samples of this study predate the infection). Cell type and time point are not known.

The chain combines TRBV20-1 with TRBJ1-1; a weak D match, TRBD1 (6 bases). Trimming left V 4 bases short and J 6 bases short, with 18 bases between. Germline V gene lookup returns CDR1 DFQATT and CDR2 SNEGSKA (reference sequence). This CDR3 spans 14 amino acids. CDR3: CSATTGQRLAEAFF. The CDR3, as DNA: TGCAGTGCTACTACCGGACAGAGGTTGGCTGAAGCTTTCTTT.

This clonotype turned up a few times. This rearrangement joins TRBV4-1 to TRBJ2-3; 7 bases match TRBD1. The CDR3 has 16 residues. CDR1 is MGHRA and CDR2 is YSYEKL in the germline V gene. The junction had 7 bases not matched to a gene; V was cut back by 3 bases and J by 1 base. The CDR3 nucleotides are TGCGCCAGCAGCCATCAAACAGGGGCTCGCACAGATACGCAGTATTTT. It is translated as CASSHQTGARTDTQYF.

This clonotype was counted ten times or more. This chain joins TRBV20-1 and TRBJ1-1, with D perhaps matching TRBD1 (5 bases). CDR3 length: 15 residues. Trimming removed 0 bases at V and 2 bases at J, with 13 bases between. Germline V gene data show CDR1 as DFQATT and CDR2 as SNEGSKA (reference sequence). CDR3 sequence: CSARDAGRANTEAFF. In nucleotides, the CDR3 is TGCAGTGCTAGAGATGCGGGCAGGGCAAACACTGAAGCTTTCTTT.

This clonotype appeared a few times. V usage is TRBV6-2 or TRBV6-3 and J usage is TRBJ2-1, with 7 bases identical to TRBD2. CDR3 length: 15 residues. The junction had 8 bases not matched to a gene; V was cut back by 4 bases and J by 5 bases. Germline values: CDR1 MNHEY, CDR2 SVGEGT. CDR3 DNA sequence: TGTGCCAGCAGTTCCCCTCCTAGCGGAAACAATGAGCAGTTCTTC. It codes for CASSSPPSGNNEQFF.

The CDR3: CSVEMGYEQYF. The DNA for the CDR3 is TGCAGCGTTGAAATGGGGTACGAGCAGTACTTC. V usage is TRBV29-1 and J usage is TRBJ2-7; the D is unclear. The CDR3 consists of 11 residues. Germline assignment: CDR1 SQVTM and CDR2 ANQGSEA. V was trimmed by 2 bases and J by 4 bases, leaving 6 bases between them.

The chain has TRBV13 and TRBJ2-7; D is possibly TRBD1 (5 bases). The CDR3 has 14 residues. Per germline, CDR1 PRHDT and CDR2 FYEKMQ (reference sequence). The germline V and J ends were trimmed by 7 bases and 6 bases, with 19 bases remaining between them. CDR3 loop: CASKYRLSLSEQYF. DNA of the CDR3: TGTGCCAGCAAGTACAGGTTAAGCCTTAGCGAGCAGTACTTC.

V usage is TRBV29-1 and J usage is TRBJ1-1; 8 bases line up with TRBD1. Per germline, CDR1 SQVTM and CDR2 ANQGSEA. V lost 6 bases, J lost 10 bases, and 7 bases stayed unmatched. The CDR3 has 11 amino acids. Written as DNA, the CDR3 is TGCAGCGTCCGACAGGGGCCAGGAGCTTTCTTT. Protein product: CSVRQGPGAFF.

V is TRBV10-3 and J is TRBJ2-3; the D gene is possibly TRBD2 (5 bases). The V and J ends lost 4 bases and 2 bases respectively, with 10 bases between them. The CDR3 length is 14 residues. Germline loops: CDR1 ENHRY, CDR2 SYGVKD. The CDR3 spells CAISAEADTDTQYF. CDR3 DNA: TGTGCCATCAGTGCTGAAGCGGACACAGATACGCAGTATTTT.

V is TRBV25-1 and J is TRBJ2-7; 10 nucleotides line up with TRBD1. CDR1 is MGHDK, CDR2 SYGVNS, per germline. With 1 base clipped from V and 5 bases from J, the junction kept 11 bases outside the gene matches. The CDR3 contains 17 residues. The DNA for the CDR3 is TGTGCCAGCAGTGAATTTTCGTCCGGGACAGGGGTAGACGAGCAGTACTTC. As protein: CASSEFSSGTGVDEQYF.

The V gene is TRBV7-2, the J gene TRBJ1-3; perhaps TRBD1 as D (5 bases). Trimming removed 2 bases from V and 8 bases from J, with 13 bases in between. CDR3 length equals 14 residues. Germline values: CDR1 SGHTA, CDR2 FQGNSA. CDR3 nucleotides: TGTGCCAGCAGCTTACTTGGGGGGGAATACACCATATATTTT. Translation gives CASSLLGGEYTIYF. Full variable domain (missing parts from reference TRBV7-2 and TRBJ1-3): GAGVSQSPSNKVTEKGKDVELRCDPISGHTALYWYRQSLGQGLEFLIYFQGNSAPDKSGLPSDRFSAERTGGSVSTLTIQRTQQEDSAVYLCASSLLGGEYTIYFGEGSWLTVV.

This clonotype was seen more than once but under ten times. V usage is TRBV7-6 and J usage is TRBJ2-7, with 9 bases fitting TRBD1. The V gene's germline CDR1 is SGHVS and CDR2 FNYEAQ. Trimming at V came to 2 bases and at J to 1 base, leaving 3 bases not matched to a gene. The CDR3 is 15 amino acids. The CDR3 DNA sequence: TGTGCCAGCAGCTTAATGGGGACAGGGTCCTACGAGCAGTACTTC. This codes for CASSLMGTGSYEQYF.

This chain connects TRBV5-1 to TRBJ2-2, with D possibly being TRBD2 (6 bases). Trimming left V 3 bases short and J 6 bases short, with 12 bases between. CDR1 is SGHRS, CDR2 YFSETQ, per germline. This CDR3 has 14 residues. The CDR3 loop is CASSSGVNAGELFF. CDR3 in DNA: TGCGCCAGCAGCTCGGGGGTCAACGCCGGGGAGCTGTTTTTT.

This clonotype is classed as medium-sized. The chain is built from TRBV27 and TRBJ1-1; D perhaps matches TRBD1 (5 bases). The CDR3 has 15 residues. CDR1 and CDR2 (germline): MNHEY, SMNVEV (reference sequence). V dropped 5 bases and J dropped 5 bases, with 18 bases sitting between them. The CDR3: CASSLIMGGGTEAFF. CDR3 nucleotides: TGTGCCAGCAGTCTCATCATGGGGGGTGGGACTGAAGCTTTCTTT.

The rearrangement links TRBV15 to TRBJ2-7; tentatively, D is TRBD1 (6 bases). The V gene lost 3 bases and the J gene lost 3 bases, with 12 bases spanning the gap. The germline V gene has CDR1 LNHNV and CDR2 YYDKDF (reference sequence). The CDR3 is made up of 14 amino acids. This chain's CDR3 is CATSSPGQNYEQYF. Here the CDR3 DNA reads TGTGCCACCAGCAGCCCCGGACAGAACTACGAGCAGTACTTC.

This clonotype was counted between two and nine times. The chain carries TRBV3-1 and TRBJ1-5; possibly TRBD1 for D (5 bases). The germline gives CDR1 LGHDT, CDR2 YNNKEL (reference sequence). Deletions cut 1 base from V and 7 bases from J, with 14 bases between. The length of the CDR3 is 15 residues. CDR3 sequence: CASSQAGRWGQPQHF. As DNA, the CDR3 is TGTGCCAGCAGCCAAGCAGGAAGGTGGGGCCAGCCCCAGCATTTT.

The rearrangement uses TRBV9 and TRBJ2-7; 10 nucleotides align to TRBD2. V gave up 4 bases and J gave up 2 bases; unmatched junction bases: 6. The CDR3 is 15 amino acids. The germline V gene has CDR1 SGDLS and CDR2 YYNGEE. CDR3 nucleotides: TGTGCCAGCAGCCCCCGGACTAGCGGTACCTACGAGCAGTACTTC. Translated, it gives CASSPRTSGTYEQYF.

The chain links TRBV7-9 to TRBJ1-1, with D maybe TRBD1 (5 bases). The CDR3 is made up of 12 amino acids. V was clipped by 10 bases and J by 4 bases, with 13 bases between them. CDR1 and CDR2 (germline): SEHNR, FQNEAQ (reference sequence). CDR3 DNA: TGTGCCACCACGGGGCAGGGCACTGAAGCTTTCTTT. Translating it yields CATTGQGTEAFF.

CDR3 sequence: CAGAETTGDNEQFF. In nucleotides, the CDR3 is TGTGCCGGGGCCGAGACAACTGGAGACAATGAGCAGTTCTTC. The rearrangement uses TRBV7-9 and TRBJ2-1, with a possible D match to TRBD1 (5 bases). Germline lookup yields CDR1 SEHNR and CDR2 FQNEAQ (reference sequence). V dropped 11 bases and J dropped 5 bases, with 19 bases sitting between them. The CDR3 sequence is 14 residues long.

J is TRBJ1-1 and V is TRBV20-1; TRBD1 is a possible D gene (5 bases). This CDR3 is 14 amino acids long. The germline V gene has CDR1 DFQATT and CDR2 SNEGSKA (reference sequence). Trimming took 0 bases from V and 0 from J, leaving 8 bases between them. In DNA form, the CDR3 reads TGCAGTGCTAGAGATGGGACTGTGAACACTGAAGCTTTCTTT. This sequence encodes CSARDGTVNTEAFF.

This chain links TRBV29-1 with TRBJ2-7, with D tentatively TRBD2 (5 bases). Germline CDR1 and CDR2: SQVTM and ANQGSEA. Trimming stripped 7 bases from V and 1 base from J, with 11 bases between. This CDR3 is built from 12 residues. CDR3 nucleotide sequence: TGCAGCGCTTTCGGGGTGTCCTACGAGCAGTACTTC. This gives the protein CSAFGVSYEQYF.

V gene TRBV29-1 combines with J gene TRBJ2-1; D is possibly TRBD2 (6 bases). This CDR3 is 14 amino acids long. With 4 bases removed from V and 0 bases from J, the gap between germline ends came to 10 bases. Germline V gene sequence: CDR1 SQVTM, CDR2 ANQGSEA. CDR3 in amino acids: CSVVSTSSYNEQFF. The CDR3, as DNA: TGCAGCGTTGTCTCGACTAGCTCCTACAATGAGCAGTTCTTC.

The J gene is TRBJ2-7, the V gene TRBV20-1; 8 nucleotides align to TRBD1. The V and J ends lost 5 bases and 7 bases, in that order; junction bases with no gene match: 10. CDR3 length: 13 residues. The germline gives CDR1 DFQATT, CDR2 SNEGSKA (reference sequence). CDR3 coding DNA: TGCAGTGCTCCTCGGACAGGGTTGACAGAGCAGTACTTC. Its translation is CSAPRTGLTEQYF.

Worth noting for this clonotype: One end of the junction does not line up with germline, which may come from a read error. The chain combines TRBV24-1 with TRBJ2-1, with D unclear. The CDR3 contains 14 residues. Germline CDR1 is KGHDR and CDR2 is SFDVKD. Written as DNA, the CDR3 is TGTGCCACCAGTGATTTAAGTCTGGGGAATGAGCAGCTCTTC. This translates into CATSDLSLGNEQLF.

The chain has TRBV3-1 and TRBJ1-2; no definite D call. Trimming cost V 1 base and J 7 bases, with 10 bases left between them. Germline V gene lookup returns CDR1 LGHDT and CDR2 YNNKEL (reference sequence). The CDR3 covers 13 residues. The CDR3 here is CASSQVDRGGYTF. DNA of the CDR3: TGTGCCAGCAGCCAAGTTGACCGGGGTGGCTACACCTTC. Variable domain in full (rest from reference TRBV3-1 and TRBJ1-2): DTAVSQTPKYLVTQMGNDKSIKCEQNLGHDTMYWYKQDSKKFLKIMFSYNNKELIINETVPNRFSPKSPDKAHLNLHINSLELGDSAVYFCASSQVDRGGYTFGSGTRLTVV.

V and J are TRBV5-1 and TRBJ2-1, with D unresolved. The CDR3 is made up of 15 amino acids. Germline V lookup: CDR1 SGHRS, CDR2 YFSETQ. V was shortened by 0 bases and J by 0 bases, with 7 bases between the two germline ends. The CDR3 sequence: CASSLVYSSYNEQFF. Here the CDR3 DNA reads TGCGCCAGCAGCTTGGTTTATAGCTCCTACAATGAGCAGTTCTTC.

This clonotype was seen a few times. This chain links TRBV3-1 with TRBJ2-1; 8 positions match TRBD2. There are 15 residues in the CDR3. Germline V gives CDR1 LGHDT, CDR2 YNNKEL (reference sequence). The V segment lost 0 bases and the J segment 9 bases; nucleotides outside the gene matches: 7. The CDR3: CASSQDSAGEGEQFF. The CDR3 DNA sequence: TGTGCCAGCAGCCAAGATTCAGCGGGGGAGGGTGAGCAGTTCTTC.

This clonotype was found a few times. This chain joins TRBV12-3 or TRBV12-4 and TRBJ2-5, with D possibly being TRBD1 (6 bases). The ends were cut back, 4 bases at V and 2 bases at J, with 11 bases in the middle. CDR3 size: 14 residues. Here the CDR3 reads CASSSRQEQETQYF. In DNA, the CDR3 is TGTGCCAGCAGTTCCAGACAGGAGCAAGAGACCCAGTACTTC.

This clonotype turned up a few times. The chain uses TRBV7-6 and TRBJ2-1; 8 nucleotides line up with TRBD2. Trimming cost V 0 bases and J 6 bases; bases outside gene matches: 1. Germline CDR1 reads SGHVS; CDR2 reads FNYEAQ. This CDR3 has 14 residues. The CDR3 is CASSLASGVNEQFF. CDR3 coding DNA: TGTGCCAGCAGCTTAGCTAGCGGGGTCAATGAGCAGTTCTTC.

This clonotype showed up just a few times. The chain links TRBV20-1 to TRBJ2-1; 7 bases are shared with TRBD2. V dropped 6 bases and J dropped 10; count of bases not matched to a gene: 12. This CDR3 is 13 amino acids long. Germline CDR1 and CDR2: DFQATT and SNEGSKA (reference sequence). The CDR3 DNA is TGCAGTGCGAATAGCGGGCAAGTAGGGGAGCAGTTCTTC. This encodes CSANSGQVGEQFF.

The V call is TRBV25-1, the J call TRBJ2-1, with D possibly being TRBD1 (5 bases). The germline gives CDR1 MGHDK, CDR2 SYGVNS. Trimming stripped 1 base from V and 3 bases from J, with 7 bases between. The CDR3 covers 14 residues. Written as DNA, the CDR3 is TGTGCCAGCAGTGAATGGCAGGGCTACAATGAGCAGTTCTTC. It translates to CASSEWQGYNEQFF.